The entry below gives a single T cell receptor (beta chain) sequence along with its context. The antigen is not known. These data are taken from a study of T cell responses to AZD1222 COVID-19 vaccine. Study results and limitations: Donors in the cohort were predominantly white British and more often female, and clonal diversity was possibly underestimated. Baseline testing showed seropositivity in only 5 or 6 AZD1222 recipients. After two AZD1222 doses, spike-specific TCR breadth and depth rose versus day 0.

Libraries were prepared by immunoSEQ multiplex PCR; TCRdb keeps only in-frame clonotypes and omits some of them. The table includes about 180,000 clones, approximately 90% detected once. The CDR3 is made up of 15 amino acids. J lost 7 bases, V lost 8 bases, and 6 bases had no gene match. Germline CDR1 is ENHRY and CDR2 is SYGVKD. This clonotype originated in an adult in good health. The sample consisted of peripheral blood, taken on day 0 of AZD1222 vaccination. This chain joins TRBV10-3 and TRBJ2-2; TRBD2 matches 14 bases. The CDR3 nucleotides read TGTGCCATCGGGCCCGGGACTAGCGGGGGCGGGGAGCTGTTTTTT. Its protein product is CAIGPGTSGGGELFF.